This T cell receptor (beta chain) came from a study of shared clonotypes between healthy human individuals. As to this clone: Its target is not known.

Generated by immunoSEQ multiplex PCR, the TCRdb table keeps only in-frame clones and is missing some. This repertoire shows more than 2,000,000 clones, 85% to 95% found once; its top ten account for approximately 0.4%. Study-wide results and caveats: Generation probability values for non-shared clonotypes were lower than those for clonotypes shared by all four donors.

Germline-derived CDR1 and CDR2 are SGHTA and FQGNSA. Trimming cost V 4 bases and J 4 bases; bases outside gene matches: 8. The CDR3 is made up of 16 amino acids. All donors qualified as healthy HIV-negative adults and had experienced no recent acute infections or vaccinations. The study drew all its donors from Caucasian adults living in Nashville, Tennessee. The investigators split CD4+ cells into a CD45RA+ naive subset and a CD45RA-negative memory subset. What was sequenced was naive CD4+ T cells from PBMCs. Noted subset: CD45RA+ positively selected. The TCR was taken from a man younger than 35 in good health. Some clones in this sample may be carry-over from other donors' samples. The chain carries TRBV7-2 and TRBJ2-7, with TRBD2 matching 12 bases. The CDR3 spells CASSSTAGTSGYEQYF. The CDR3 region has the DNA TGTGCCAGCAGCTCCACCGCCGGGACTAGCGGGTACGAGCAGTACTTC.